What follows are 4 T cell receptor beta chains derived from one specimen sequenced in a study of blood T cell repertoires in COVID-19. Here immunoSEQ multiplex PCR was the method, and the copy in TCRdb shows in-frame clones only, minus some. The data hold under 250,000 clones, with about 89% observed a single time. The sample taken for sequencing was peripheral blood. These receptors came from a woman in her sixties who had recovered from COVID-19.

This clone was found once. This chain connects TRBV18 to TRBJ1-4; 8 nucleotides line up with TRBD1. V trimming: 1 base; J trimming: 0 bases; junction bases outside the gene matches: 19. CDR3 size: 22 residues. Germline CDR1 is KGHSH and CDR2 is LQKENI. The CDR3 loop reads CASSPLRDRPNSFGSTNEKLFF. DNA of the CDR3: TGTGCCAGCTCACCACTCCGGGACAGGCCCAACTCTTTTGGATCAACTAATGAAAAACTGTTTTTT. Drawing the rest from reference TRBV18 and TRBJ1-4, the complete variable domain is NAGVMQNPRHLVRRRGQEARLRCSPMKGHSHVYWYRQLPEEGLKFMVYLQKENIIDESGMPKERFSAEFPKEGPSILRIQQVVRGDSAAYFCASSPLRDRPNSFGSTNEKLFFGSGTQLSVL.

The chain uses TRBV2 and TRBJ2-3; 10 bases map to TRBD2. This CDR3 has 16 residues. V was clipped by 8 bases and J by 6 bases; unmatched bases: 14. Germline V gene data show CDR1 as SNHLY and CDR2 as FYNNEI. For the CDR3, the DNA is TGTGCCAGCCTATTGGGGCTAGCGGGGGTGCGGGATACGCAGTATTTT. Translating it yields CASLLGLAGVRDTQYF.

This clone was detected a few times. The chain links TRBV5-4 to TRBJ2-2, with 8 bases fitting TRBD2. V lost 0 bases to trimming and J lost 7 bases; unmatched junction nucleotides: 5. The CDR3 extends over 15 amino acids. CDR1 SGHNT and CDR2 YYREEE come from the germline V gene (reference sequence). The chain's CDR3 is CASSLETGGYGELFF. As DNA, the CDR3 is TGTGCCAGCAGCTTGGAGACGGGGGGGTACGGGGAGCTGTTTTTT. Full variable domain (rest looked up from reference TRBV5-4 and TRBJ2-2): ETGVTQSPTHLIKTRGQQVTLRCSSQSGHNTVSWYQQALGQGPQFIFQYYREEENGRGNFPPRFSGLQFPNYSSELNVNALELDDSALYLCASSLETGGYGELFFGEGSRLTVL.

V usage is TRBV2 and J usage is TRBJ1-2; D gene unclear. This CDR3 comprises 14 residues. The V gene's germline CDR1 is SNHLY and CDR2 FYNNEI. Trimming took 4 bases from V and 5 from J, leaving 14 bases between them. This CDR3 reads CASSVEDLGYGYTF. The CDR3 bases are TGTGCCAGCAGTGTCGAGGACTTGGGTTATGGCTACACCTTC.